This T cell receptor (beta chain) is from a study of T cells in Graves' hyperthyroidism and ophthalmopathy. The CDR3 runs 17 residues. CDR1 and CDR2 (germline): MNHEY, SMNVEV (reference sequence). V lost 5 bases and J lost 3; bases outside the gene matches: 14. Thyroid ultrasound, orbital computed tomography, clinical symptoms, and serum thyroxine and TRAb underpinned diagnoses. Source material for PBMCs was around 10 ml fresh peripheral blood. Ten or more counts support this clonotype. Amplification of TCR beta CDR3 regions used RNA as the template. HTBI primers were the set used in a first-round RT-PCR of the TCR CDR3. TCRdb itself ran the multiplex PCR reads through MiXCR, one entry per CDR3 protein. The repertoire consists of a few hundred thousand distinct CDR3 sequences, with approximately 15% occurring once and the leading ten covering about 30%.

The V gene is TRBV27, the J gene TRBJ2-7; 9 bases agree with TRBD1. The clonotype comes from a woman in her late teens or twenties with Graves' hyperthyroidism that later progressed to Graves' ophthalmopathy. The sample comprised blood. This CDR3 reads CASSLSPGTGYFYEQYF. CDR3 DNA sequence: TGTGCCAGCAGTCTCTCCCCCGGGACAGGGTATTTCTACGAGCAGTACTTC.